A selection of T cell receptor beta chains follows, all from one sample in a study of blood T cell repertoires in COVID-19. This table comes from immunoSEQ multiplex PCR, and its TCRdb copy is limited to in-frame clones, with some not included. The sample holds around 380,000 clones, about 89% seen once. Input material: PBMCs or T cells enriched from blood (not recorded which). The origin of the receptors is a man between 25 and 39 years old who had recovered from COVID-19. Both conserved end residues are part of each CDR3. A D gene is named only where the DNA matches it firmly. Rows give clone size only sometimes, using once, few, many, or a class for an expanded clone.

TRBV5-1,once,TRBJ2-5,-,TGCGCCAGCAGCTGGACTTCCCAAGAGACCCAGTACTTC,CASSWTSQETQYF
TRBV6-5,-,TRBJ1-2,-,TGTGCCAGTACCAACTCAGGGGACTATGGCTACACCTTC,CASTNSGDYGYTF
TRBV30,-,TRBJ1-1,-,TGTGCCTGGAAAAGGCCGACGGGGAACACTGAAGCTTTCTTT,CAWKRPTGNTEAFF
TRBV4-1,once,TRBJ2-7,-,TGCGCCAGCAGCCAGAAAGACAGGATTCTGTACTTC,CASSQKDRILYF
TRBV5-1,-,TRBJ1-2,TRBD1,TGCGCCAGCAGCTTGGTAAGGACAGGGCCGCCATATCTTGGCTACACCTTC,CASSLVRTGPPYLGYTF
TRBV5-1,-,TRBJ1-1,-,TGCGCCAGCAGGGACGACAGGCTCCCGAACACTGAAGCTTTCTTT,CASRDDRLPNTEAFF
TRBV7-9,-,TRBJ2-3,TRBD1,TGTGCCAGCATGAGTAGGGGGCTGGGAGATACGCAGTATTTT,CASMSRGLGDTQYF
TRBV19,-,TRBJ1-4,TRBD1,TGTGCCAGTGTCCCGGGACAGGGTAATGAAAAACTGTTTTTT,CASVPGQGNEKLFF
TRBV2,-,TRBJ1-1,-,TGTGCCAGCAGTGCTAGGGGATTCACTGAAGCTTTCTTT,CASSARGFTEAFF
TRBV29-1,-,TRBJ1-2,TRBD1,TGCAGCGTTGAGGGACAGGGCTATGGCTACACCTTC,CSVEGQGYGYTF
TRBV5-1,-,TRBJ1-1,-,TGCGCCAGCAGCTTGGGGGAGGGCACTGAAGCTTTCTTT,CASSLGEGTEAFF
TRBV6-1,-,TRBJ2-7,TRBD1,TGTGCCAGCAGTGAAGCTCCGACAGGGGGGCACGAGCAGTACTTC,CASSEAPTGGHEQYF
TRBV2,-,TRBJ2-1,TRBD1,TGTGCCAGCAGTTGGACAGGAGCCAGACCGGGGGAGCAGTTCTTC,CASSWTGARPGEQFF
TRBV5-4,-,TRBJ2-7,-,TGTGCCAGCAGCTTTGGGGGCGCCCCCTCCTACGAGCAGTACTTC,CASSFGGAPSYEQYF
TRBV10-3,once,TRBJ2-5,TRBD1,TGTGCCATCAGTGAGAGGCGGGACAGGGGTGAGACCCAGTACTTC,CAISERRDRGETQYF
TRBV6-2/TRBV6-3,-,TRBJ2-5,TRBD1,TGTGCCAGCAGTTACTCTGACAGGGCTCGGGAGACCCAGTACTTC,CASSYSDRARETQYF
TRBV3-1/TRBV3-2,-,TRBJ1-1,TRBD1,TGTGCCAGCAGCCCGGGACAGTGGCACACTGAAGCTTTCTTT,CASSPGQWHTEAFF
TRBV27,-,TRBJ2-7,-,TGTGCCAGCAGTTTAATCCAGGGACTTACCTACGAGCAGTACTTC,CASSLIQGLTYEQYF
TRBV2,-,TRBJ1-1,-,TGTGCCAGCAGTGCAGGGGAGGGAACTGAAGCTTTCTTT,CASSAGEGTEAFF
TRBV25-1,-,TRBJ2-5,-,TGTGCCAGCAGTGACGTTTTGGAGACCCAGTACTTC,CASSDVLETQYF
TRBV7-2,-,TRBJ2-2,-,TGTGCCAGCAGCTCTAAAGCATTCGGAGTCGGGGAGCTGTTTTTT,CASSSKAFGVGELFF
TRBV5-1,-,TRBJ2-7,TRBD1,TGCGCCAGCAGCTTGGTCCCGGGACAGGGGAGCTACGAGCAGTACTTC,CASSLVPGQGSYEQYF